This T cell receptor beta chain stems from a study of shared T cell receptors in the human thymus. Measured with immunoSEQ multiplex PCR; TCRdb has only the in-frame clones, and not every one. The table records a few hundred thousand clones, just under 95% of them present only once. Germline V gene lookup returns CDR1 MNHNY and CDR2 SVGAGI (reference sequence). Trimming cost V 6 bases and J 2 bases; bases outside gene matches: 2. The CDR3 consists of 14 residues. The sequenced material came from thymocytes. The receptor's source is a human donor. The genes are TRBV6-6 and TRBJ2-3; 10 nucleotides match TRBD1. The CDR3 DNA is TGTGCCAGCAGGACAGGGGGCGACACAGATACGCAGTATTTT. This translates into CASRTGGDTDTQYF.